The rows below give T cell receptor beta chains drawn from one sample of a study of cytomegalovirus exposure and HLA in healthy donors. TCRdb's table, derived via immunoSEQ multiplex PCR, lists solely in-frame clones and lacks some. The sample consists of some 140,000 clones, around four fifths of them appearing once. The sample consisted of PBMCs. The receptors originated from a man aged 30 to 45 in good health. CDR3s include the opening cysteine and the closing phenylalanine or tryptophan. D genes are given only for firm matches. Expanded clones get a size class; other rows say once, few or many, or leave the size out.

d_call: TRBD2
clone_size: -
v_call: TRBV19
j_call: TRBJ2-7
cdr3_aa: CASSWSGGSSYEQYF
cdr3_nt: TGTGCCAGTAGTTGGTCGGGCGGGAGCTCCTACGAGCAGTACTTC

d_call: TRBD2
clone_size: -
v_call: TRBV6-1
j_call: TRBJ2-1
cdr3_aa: CASSEGKLAGPGSEQFF
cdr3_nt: TGTGCCAGCAGTGAAGGGAAGTTAGCGGGACCGGGGTCGGAGCAGTTCTTC

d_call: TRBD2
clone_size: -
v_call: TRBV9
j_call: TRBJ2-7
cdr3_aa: CASSVAGGSDEQYF
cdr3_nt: TGTGCCAGCAGCGTAGCGGGAGGATCTGACGAGCAGTACTTC

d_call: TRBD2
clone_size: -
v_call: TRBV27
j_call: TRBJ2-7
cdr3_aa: CASSHSGRGSYEQYF
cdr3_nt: TGTGCCAGCAGTCATAGCGGGAGAGGGTCCTACGAGCAGTACTTC

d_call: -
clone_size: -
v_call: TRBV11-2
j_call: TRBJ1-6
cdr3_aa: CASSLRGPLHF
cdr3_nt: TGTGCCAGCAGCTTAAGGGGGCCCCTCCACTTT

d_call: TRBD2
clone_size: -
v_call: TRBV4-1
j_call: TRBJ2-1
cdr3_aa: CASSPLAGVTYNEQFF
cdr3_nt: TGCGCCAGCAGCCCCTTAGCGGGAGTCACCTACAATGAGCAGTTCTTC

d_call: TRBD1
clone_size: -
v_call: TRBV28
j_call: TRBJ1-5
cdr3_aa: CASINGQGSNQPQHF
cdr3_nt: TGTGCCAGCATCAACGGACAGGGGAGCAATCAGCCCCAGCATTTT

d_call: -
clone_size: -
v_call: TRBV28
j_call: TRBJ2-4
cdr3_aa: CASSLGLRGGGFQYF
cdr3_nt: TGTGCCAGCAGTTTAGGTTTAAGGGGAGGCGGATTTCAGTACTTC

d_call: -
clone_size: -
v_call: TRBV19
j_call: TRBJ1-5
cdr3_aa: CASSNRGNQPQHF
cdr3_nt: TGTGCCAGTAGTAATCGGGGTAATCAGCCCCAGCATTTT

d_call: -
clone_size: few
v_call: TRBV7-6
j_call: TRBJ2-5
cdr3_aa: CASSSEIHQETQYF
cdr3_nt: TGTGCCAGCAGTTCAGAAATTCATCAAGAGACCCAGTACTTC

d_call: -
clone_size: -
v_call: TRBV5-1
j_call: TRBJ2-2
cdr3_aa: CASSVSREESTGELFF
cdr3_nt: TGCGCCAGCAGCGTGAGCAGGGAGGAGAGTACCGGGGAGCTGTTTTTT

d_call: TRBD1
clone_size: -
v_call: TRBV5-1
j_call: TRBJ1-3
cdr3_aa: CASSSGTGLNTTYF
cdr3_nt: TGCGCCAGCAGCTCCGGGACAGGGCTAAACACCACATATTTT

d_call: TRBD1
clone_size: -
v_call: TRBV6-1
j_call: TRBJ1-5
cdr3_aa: CASSAGQGNQPQHF
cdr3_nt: TGTGCCAGCAGTGCGGGACAGGGGAATCAGCCCCAGCATTTT

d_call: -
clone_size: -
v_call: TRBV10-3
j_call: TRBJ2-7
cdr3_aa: CAISGTGTTSYEQYF
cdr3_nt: TGTGCCATCAGTGGGACCGGGACAACTTCCTACGAGCAGTACTTC

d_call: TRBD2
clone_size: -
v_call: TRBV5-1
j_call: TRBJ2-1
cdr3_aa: CASSTQTSGAYNEQFF
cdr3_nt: TGCGCCAGCAGCACCCAGACTAGCGGGGCTTACAATGAGCAGTTCTTC

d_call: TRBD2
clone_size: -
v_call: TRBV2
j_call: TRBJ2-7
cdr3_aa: CASTPGLAGGGEQYF
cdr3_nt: TGTGCCAGCACCCCTGGACTAGCGGGAGGTGGCGAGCAGTACTTC

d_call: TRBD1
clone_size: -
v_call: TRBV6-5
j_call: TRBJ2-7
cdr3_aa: CASSYSDRGPYEQYF
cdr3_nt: TGTGCCAGCAGTTACTCTGACAGGGGACCCTACGAGCAGTACTTC

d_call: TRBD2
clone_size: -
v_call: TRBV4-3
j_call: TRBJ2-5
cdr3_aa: CASSQGLAGVGGETQYF
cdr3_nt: TGCGCCAGCAGCCAGGGGCTAGCGGGAGTGGGGGGGGAGACCCAGTACTTC

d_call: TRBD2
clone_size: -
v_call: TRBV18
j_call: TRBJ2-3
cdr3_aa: CASSPPAGGGTDTQYF
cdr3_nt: TGTGCCAGCTCACCACCTGCGGGAGGCGGCACAGATACGCAGTATTTT

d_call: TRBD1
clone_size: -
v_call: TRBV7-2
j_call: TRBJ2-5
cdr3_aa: CASSPRQGRETQYF
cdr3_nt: TGTGCCAGCAGCCCTAGACAGGGAAGGGAGACCCAGTACTTC

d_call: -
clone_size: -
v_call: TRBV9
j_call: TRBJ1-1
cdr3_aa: CASSVTPSGTEAFF
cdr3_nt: TGTGCCAGCAGCGTAACTCCATCCGGCACTGAAGCTTTCTTT

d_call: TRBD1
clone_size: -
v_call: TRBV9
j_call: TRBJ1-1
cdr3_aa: CASSVRDRGNTEAFF
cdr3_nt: TGTGCCAGCAGCGTCCGGGACAGGGGGAACACTGAAGCTTTCTTT

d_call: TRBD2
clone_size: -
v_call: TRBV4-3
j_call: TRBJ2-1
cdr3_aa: CASSPRLAQGHEQFF
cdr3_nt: TGCGCCAGCAGCCCTAGACTAGCCCAAGGCCATGAGCAGTTCTTC

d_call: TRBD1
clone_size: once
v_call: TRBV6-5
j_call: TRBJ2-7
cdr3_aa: CASKRTGTYEQYF
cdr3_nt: TGTGCCAGCAAGAGGACAGGTACCTACGAGCAGTACTTC

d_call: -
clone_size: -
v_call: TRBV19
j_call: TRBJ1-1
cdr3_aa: CASSIVWGGSMAEAFF
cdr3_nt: TGTGCCAGTAGTATAGTATGGGGGGGCTCAATGGCTGAAGCTTTCTTT

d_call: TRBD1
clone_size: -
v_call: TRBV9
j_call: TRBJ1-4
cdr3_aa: CASSVGGTGNEKLFF
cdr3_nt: TGTGCCAGCAGCGTAGGTGGGACAGGGAATGAAAAACTGTTTTTT

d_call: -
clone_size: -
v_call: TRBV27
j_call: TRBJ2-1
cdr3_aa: CASSLGIGGTVTDEQFF
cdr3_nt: TGTGCCAGCAGTTTAGGTATCGGCGGGACAGTCACCGATGAGCAGTTCTTC

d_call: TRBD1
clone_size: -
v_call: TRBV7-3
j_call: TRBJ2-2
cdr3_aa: CASSSRTGRTGELFF
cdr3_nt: TGTGCCAGCAGCTCGCGGACAGGCCGGACCGGGGAGCTGTTTTTT

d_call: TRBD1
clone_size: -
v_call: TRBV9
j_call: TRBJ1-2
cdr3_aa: CASSVDGTGGSNYGYTF
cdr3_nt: TGTGCCAGCAGCGTAGACGGGACAGGGGGCTCTAACTATGGCTACACCTTC

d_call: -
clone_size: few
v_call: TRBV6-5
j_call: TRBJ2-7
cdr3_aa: CASSFEQGNHEQYF
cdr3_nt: TGTGCCAGCAGTTTTGAACAGGGTAACCACGAGCAGTACTTC

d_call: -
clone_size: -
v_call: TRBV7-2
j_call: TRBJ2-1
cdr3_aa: CASSYAAGGSYNEQFF
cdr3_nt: TGTGCCAGCAGCTATGCGGCGGGTGGCTCCTACAATGAGCAGTTCTTC

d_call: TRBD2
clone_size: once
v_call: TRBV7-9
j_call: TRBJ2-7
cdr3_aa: CASATSGQMYEQYF
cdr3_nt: TGTGCCAGCGCGACTAGCGGGCAGATGTACGAGCAGTACTTC

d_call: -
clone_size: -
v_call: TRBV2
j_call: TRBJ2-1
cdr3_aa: CASSEMAGRTYNEQFF
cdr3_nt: TGTGCCAGCAGTGAAATGGCGGGGAGAACCTACAATGAGCAGTTCTTC

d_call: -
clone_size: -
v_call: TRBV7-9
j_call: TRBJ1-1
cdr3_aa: CASSPQQDTEAFF
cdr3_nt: TGTGCCAGCAGCCCCCAACAGGACACTGAAGCTTTCTTT

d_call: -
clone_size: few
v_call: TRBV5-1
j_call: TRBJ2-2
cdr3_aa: CASSPPGGAGELFF
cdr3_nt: TGCGCCAGCAGTCCACCCGGAGGGGCCGGGGAGCTGTTTTTT

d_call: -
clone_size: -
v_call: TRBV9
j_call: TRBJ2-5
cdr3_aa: CASSRTGLQETQYF
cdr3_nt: TGTGCCAGCAGCCGCACAGGGCTCCAAGAGACCCAGTACTTC

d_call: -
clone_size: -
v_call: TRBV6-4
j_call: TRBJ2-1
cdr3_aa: CASSDSGMGASYNEQFF
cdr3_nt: TGTGCCAGCAGTGACTCGGGGATGGGGGCCTCCTACAATGAGCAGTTCTTC

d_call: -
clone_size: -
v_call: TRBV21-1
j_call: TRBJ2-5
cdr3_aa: CASSKSGTKETQYF
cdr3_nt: TGTGCCAGCAGCAAGTCCGGGACAAAAGAGACCCAGTACTTC

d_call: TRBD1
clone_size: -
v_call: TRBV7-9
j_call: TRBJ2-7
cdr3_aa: CASSLTGAVYEQYF
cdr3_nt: TGTGCCAGCAGCTTGACAGGGGCTGTCTACGAGCAGTACTTC

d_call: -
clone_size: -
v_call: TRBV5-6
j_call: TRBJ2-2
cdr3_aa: CASSLGAGRYTGELFF
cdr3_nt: TGTGCCAGCAGCTTGGGGGCAGGGAGGTACACCGGGGAGCTGTTTTTT

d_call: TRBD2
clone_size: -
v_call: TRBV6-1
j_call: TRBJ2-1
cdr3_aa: CASSGATSGRYNEQFF
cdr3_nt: TGTGCCAGCAGTGGGGCGACTAGCGGGAGGTACAATGAGCAGTTCTTC

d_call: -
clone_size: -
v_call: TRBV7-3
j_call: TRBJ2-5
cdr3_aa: CASSLTGSAPQETQYF
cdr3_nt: TGTGCCAGCAGCTTAACGGGTAGCGCCCCCCAAGAGACCCAGTACTTC

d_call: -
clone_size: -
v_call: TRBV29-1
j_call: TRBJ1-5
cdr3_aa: CSVDTPGYSNQPQHF
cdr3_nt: TGCAGCGTTGATACCCCGGGTTATAGCAATCAGCCCCAGCATTTT

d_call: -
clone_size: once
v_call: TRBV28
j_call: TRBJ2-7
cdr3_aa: CASRFPSPLPGSYEQYF
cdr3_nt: TGTGCCAGCAGGTTCCCCTCCCCTCTGCCAGGCTCCTACGAGCAGTACTTC